This TCR beta chain was captured in a study of T cell responses to AZD1222 COVID-19 vaccine. Study conclusions and caveats: Dominant at 160-218 and 743-854, vaccine-associated CD4 TCRs also spanned spike. Elevations in Spike-specific TCR breadth and depth followed administration of two AZD1222 doses. In all cases, repertoires were sampled only after the peak T cell response.

V gave up 8 bases and J gave up 3 bases, with 13 bases separating them. This CDR3 has 13 amino acids. Germline V gene sequence: CDR1 MNHEY, CDR2 SVGEGT. Using immunoSEQ multiplex PCR, the repertoire was profiled, and TCRdb retains in-frame clones only, with some absent. The table shows 100,000 to 150,000 clones, with 90% occurring only once. On this clone itself: Its antigen is still unknown.

This clonotype was sampled from an adult in good health. Sequences were derived from peripheral blood, sampled on day 0 of AZD1222 vaccination. The chain uses TRBV6-2 or TRBV6-3 and TRBJ2-5, with a possible D match to TRBD1 (6 bases). In DNA, the CDR3 is TGTGCCAGCCGCCGACAGGATAAAGAGACCCAGTACTTC. Amino acid sequence: CASRRQDKETQYF.